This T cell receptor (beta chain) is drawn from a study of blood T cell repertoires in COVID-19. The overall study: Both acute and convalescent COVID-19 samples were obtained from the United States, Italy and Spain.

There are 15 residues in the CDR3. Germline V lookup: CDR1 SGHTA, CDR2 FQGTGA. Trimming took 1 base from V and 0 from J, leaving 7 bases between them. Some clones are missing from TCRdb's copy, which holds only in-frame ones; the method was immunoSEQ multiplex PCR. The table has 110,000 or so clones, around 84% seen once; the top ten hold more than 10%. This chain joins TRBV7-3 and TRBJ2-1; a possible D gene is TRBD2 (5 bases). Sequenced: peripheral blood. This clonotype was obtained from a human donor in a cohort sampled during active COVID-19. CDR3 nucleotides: TGTGCCAGCAGCTTAATGGGGAGCTCCTACAATGAGCAGTTCTTC. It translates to CASSLMGSSYNEQFF. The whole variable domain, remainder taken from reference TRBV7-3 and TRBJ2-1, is GAGVSQTPSNKVTEKGKYVELRCDPISGHTALYWYRQSLGQGPEFLIYFQGTGAADDSGLPNDRFFAVRPEGSVSTLKIQRTERGDSAVYLCASSLMGSSYNEQFFGPGTRLTVL.